The 3 T cell receptor beta chains below come from one sample, sequenced in a study of human T cells and chemical hapten exposure. One entry per CDR3 protein, called by TCRdb with MiXCR from the RACE reads. This table has around 100,000 distinct CDR3 sequences, approximately 11% appearing once. Stated time point: patch test 1, 2 weeks after DPC sensitization. The treatment is: therapeutic diphenylcyclopropenone sensitization with weekly scalp DPC. Sequencing was performed on whole blood, taken in connection with sensitization to the hapten diphenylcyclopropenone (DPC). All receptors derive from a woman between 40 and 50 years old with alopecia areata. Some clones in this sample may be carry-over from other donors' samples.

This clonotype has at least ten counts. The rearrangement uses TRBV7-2 and TRBJ2-3; D might be TRBD2 (5 bases). Germline assignment: CDR1 SGHTA and CDR2 FQGNSA. The CDR3 is 16 residues long. V was cut by 3 bases and J by 0 bases, with 13 bases left in between. The CDR3 loop is CASSFSAVISTDTQYF. The CDR3 bases are TGTGCCAGCAGCTTTTCAGCGGTGATTAGCACAGATACGCAGTATTTT.

V and J are TRBV20-1 and TRBJ2-3; 9 nucleotides match TRBD2. The CDR3 has 14 residues. CDR1 is DFQATT, CDR2 SNEGSKA, per germline (reference sequence). As DNA, the CDR3 is TGCAGAGTGCAGATGCGGGAGGGCCCAGATACGCAGTATTTT. It codes for CRVQMREGPDTQYF.

This sequence joins TRBV20-1 and TRBJ1-5, with 8 bases fitting TRBD1. J gave up 6 bases and V 5 bases, and 9 bases lay outside the gene matches. The CDR3 runs 14 residues. Germline assignment: CDR1 DFQATT and CDR2 SNEGSKA (reference sequence). CDR3 coding DNA: TGCAGTGCTCCGACAGGGGCCAGGGGTCAGCCCCAGCATTTT. It is translated as CSAPTGARGQPQHF.